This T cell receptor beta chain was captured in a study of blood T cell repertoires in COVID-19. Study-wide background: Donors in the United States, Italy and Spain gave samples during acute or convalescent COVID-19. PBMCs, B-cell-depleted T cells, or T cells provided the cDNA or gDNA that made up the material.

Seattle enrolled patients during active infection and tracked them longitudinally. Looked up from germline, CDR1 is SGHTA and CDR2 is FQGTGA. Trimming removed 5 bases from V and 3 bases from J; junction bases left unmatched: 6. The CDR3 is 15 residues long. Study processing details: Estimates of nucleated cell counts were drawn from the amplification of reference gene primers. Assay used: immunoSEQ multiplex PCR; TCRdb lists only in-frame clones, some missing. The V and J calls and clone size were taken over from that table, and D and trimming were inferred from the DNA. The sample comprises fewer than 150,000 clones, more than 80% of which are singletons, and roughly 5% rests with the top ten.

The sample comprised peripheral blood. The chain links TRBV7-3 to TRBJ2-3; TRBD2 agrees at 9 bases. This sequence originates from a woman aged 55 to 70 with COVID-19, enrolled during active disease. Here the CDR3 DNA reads TGTGCCAGCAGCCCCGGGACTAGCCGAACAGATACGCAGTATTTT. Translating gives CASSPGTSRTDTQYF. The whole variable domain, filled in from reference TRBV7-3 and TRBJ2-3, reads GAGVSQTPSNKVTEKGKYVELRCDPISGHTALYWYRQSLGQGPEFLIYFQGTGAADDSGLPNDRFFAVRPEGSVSTLKIQRTERGDSAVYLCASSPGTSRTDTQYFGPGTRLTVL.